This T cell receptor beta chain is from a study of T-cell memory formation after mild COVID-19. Study at large: For the most part, TCR clusters were specific to one donor.

The CDR3 consists of 14 residues. Germline trimming cut 5 bases from V and 7 bases from J; bases unmatched to any gene: 8. Germline V lookup: CDR1 SGHVS, CDR2 FNYEAQ. Study-level results: Prior to infection, memory already included some responding clones, suggesting cross-reactive memory joined. The CD4+ clones that contracted clustered mainly within CM and EM, and the CD8+ clones concentrated in EMRA.

TCRdb independently ran MiXCR on the 5' RACE reads; one entry per CDR3 protein. The sample yields around 140,000 distinct CDR3 sequences, about a fifth seen once. Of note for this clonotype: Its antigen is unknown.

This TCR was sampled from an adult woman who had mild COVID-19 (a few samples of this study predate the infection). Cell type and time point are not known. The genes are TRBV7-6 and TRBJ2-1; 7 bases match TRBD2. The sequencing sample was made of PBMCs or a T cell subset sorted from them (not recorded which). In nucleotides, the CDR3 is TGTGCCAGCAGCCCCACTAGCGACCTAAATGAGCAGTTCTTC. This codes for CASSPTSDLNEQFF.